This entry lists 11 T cell receptor beta chains sequenced from one sample in a study of blood T cell repertoires in COVID-19. Sequencing was performed with immunoSEQ multiplex PCR; in TCRdb, only in-frame clones are kept and a portion is missing. The repertoire holds 95,000 to 150,000 clones, with about 80% as singletons. Sequencing was carried out using peripheral blood. All receptors derive from a man in his sixties with active or convalescent COVID-19.

This chain uses TRBV5-1 with TRBJ2-1; perhaps TRBD2 as D (6 bases). With 4 bases removed from V and 0 bases from J, the gap between germline ends came to 17 bases. Germline V gene data show CDR1 as SGHRS and CDR2 as YFSETQ. The CDR3 spans 17 residues. In DNA, the CDR3 is TGCGCCAGCAGCCCGCGGGGCGAGCGCCCCTCCTACAATGAGCAGTTCTTC. This translates into CASSPRGERPSYNEQFF.

This chain uses TRBV12-5 with TRBJ1-1, with 8 bases matching TRBD1. CDR1 is LGHNT, CDR2 FRNRAP, per germline. The ends lost 5 bases at V and 1 base at J; junction bases unmatched: 6. The CDR3 consists of 15 residues. Here the CDR3 DNA reads TGTGCTAGTGGTCGGGACAGGCGGGGGAACACTGAAGCTTTCTTT. Protein: CASGRDRRGNTEAFF.

The rearrangement uses TRBV3-1 (or the pseudogene TRBV3-2) and TRBJ2-4; 9 bases match TRBD1. Germline V gene data show CDR1 as LGHDT and CDR2 as YNNKEL (reference sequence). The CDR3 runs 17 residues. V shed 4 bases, J shed 8 bases, and the junction held 15 bases outside the gene matches. The CDR3: CASSLEGQGLSQYIQYF. In DNA, the CDR3 is TGTGCCAGCAGCCTCGAGGGACAGGGTTTGAGTCAGTACATTCAGTACTTC.

The chain joins TRBV3-1 (or the pseudogene TRBV3-2) to TRBJ2-2; TRBD2 matches 9 bases. Germline-derived CDR1 and CDR2 are LGHDT and YNNKEL (reference sequence). This CDR3 comprises 16 residues. Trimming at V came to 1 base and at J to 4 bases, leaving 4 bases not matched to a gene. The CDR3 DNA reads as TGTGCCAGCAGCCAAGCGGCTAGCGGGACCACCGGGGAGCTGTTTTTT. The encoded protein is CASSQAASGTTGELFF.

This chain joins TRBV10-3 and TRBJ2-7; 12 positions agree with TRBD2. The CDR3 has 15 amino acids. V was clipped by 4 bases and J by 3 bases; unmatched bases: 4. The V gene's germline CDR1 is ENHRY and CDR2 SYGVKD. The CDR3 reads CAISGWTSGDYEQYF. The CDR3 region has the DNA TGTGCCATCAGTGGTTGGACTAGCGGGGACTACGAGCAGTACTTC.

The rearrangement uses TRBV30 and TRBJ1-6, with 8 positions matching TRBD1. Germline V gene data show CDR1 as GTSNPN and CDR2 as SVGIG (reference sequence). Losses at the gene ends were 3 bases for V and 15 bases for J; bases not matched to a gene: 4. The CDR3 runs 11 residues. Here the CDR3 DNA reads TGTGCCTGGAGCCGACAGGGGAGCCTCCACTTT. Translation: CAWSRQGSLHF.

This clone was seen once. The chain recombines TRBV25-1 with TRBJ2-3, with 7 bases matching TRBD2. Trimming cost V 8 bases and J 2 bases; bases outside gene matches: 7. The CDR3 is 14 amino acids. CDR1 is MGHDK and CDR2 is SYGVNS in the germline V gene. The CDR3 DNA is TGTGCCAGCGACACTAGCGCTAACACAGATACGCAGTATTTT. It specifies CASDTSANTDTQYF.

The genes are TRBV2 and TRBJ2-1; 7 bases are shared with TRBD1. There are 16 residues in the CDR3. The germline V gene encodes CDR1 SNHLY and CDR2 FYNNEI. The junction had 10 bases not matched to a gene; V was cut back by 2 bases and J by 6 bases. The CDR3 loop is CASSEYRGVGSNEQFF. The CDR3 DNA sequence: TGTGCCAGCAGTGAATACAGGGGCGTGGGTAGCAATGAGCAGTTCTTC.

The chain combines TRBV19 with TRBJ2-7, with a possible D match to TRBD1 (7 bases). The CDR3 totals 12 residues. The V end was cut by 10 bases, the J end by 3 bases, with 13 bases between. In germline, CDR1 is LNHDA, CDR2 SQIVND (reference sequence). DNA for the CDR3: TGTGCCACCCGACAGGGACTCTACGAGCAGTACTTC. It yields the protein CATRQGLYEQYF.

The chain joins TRBV27 to TRBJ1-4, with 11 bases that match TRBD1. This CDR3 has 17 residues. Germline CDR1 is MNHEY and CDR2 is SMNVEV (reference sequence). The V and J ends lost 5 bases and 4 bases, in that order; junction bases with no gene match: 9. The CDR3 region has the DNA TGTGCCAGCAGTACCCGGACAGGGGGCACTGGTAATGAAAAACTGTTTTTT. The encoded protein is CASSTRTGGTGNEKLFF. Variable domain in full (rest from reference TRBV27 and TRBJ1-4): EAQVTQNPRYLITVTGKKLTVTCSQNMNHEYMSWYRQDPGLGLRQIYYSMNVEVTDKGDVPEGYKVSRKEKRNFPLILESPSPNQTSLYFCASSTRTGGTGNEKLFFGSGTQLSVL.

The V gene is TRBV14, the J gene TRBJ1-1; the D is unclear. V lost 1 base and J 3 bases, leaving 12 bases between the germline ends. The CDR3 is 15 residues long. The germline V gene has CDR1 SGHDN and CDR2 FVKESK. The CDR3 sequence is CASSQAKEGYTEAFF. In DNA, the CDR3 is TGTGCCAGCAGCCAAGCGAAGGAGGGATACACTGAAGCTTTCTTT.